This T cell receptor (beta chain) came from a study of T cells in Graves' hyperthyroidism and ophthalmopathy. Regarding the study as a whole: Most expanded thyroid clonotypes above 0.001 also appeared in blood.

TCR beta CDR3 regions were amplified from RNA transcripts. The study used the HTBI primer set for a first-round RT-PCR of the TCR CDR3. MiXCR, run by TCRdb on the multiplex PCR reads, gives a single entry per CDR3 protein. The sample has more than 550,000 distinct CDR3 sequences; roughly 17% are singletons. This clonotype was counted at least ten times. Its antigen is unidentified. CDR3 size: 13 residues. V shed 8 bases and J shed 4 bases, with 14 bases lying between them. The sequencing input was blood. The rearrangement links TRBV12-3 or TRBV12-4 to TRBJ1-1; D unclear. This clonotype was obtained from a man between 50 and 59 years old with Graves' hyperthyroidism. The CDR3 sequence: CASLRRPTTEAFF. In nucleotides, the CDR3 is TGTGCCAGCCTACGACGGCCCACCACTGAAGCTTTCTTT.